This entry is about one T cell receptor (beta chain). This clone was seen more than once but under ten times. It lacks a known antigen. Per-base qualities were not stored, and no clone one base away is much larger. Enrolling through a virtual design, the prospective study's participants ranged in age from roughly 18 to 100 years and lived across 24 United States geographic areas. In the prospective study, cohorts were assigned on the basis of participant-reported clinical history obtained from a screening survey and a study questionnaire. In the prospective study, whole blood, serum and a nasopharyngeal or oropharyngeal swab were collected from each participant by mobile phlebotomists. Prospective study participants could optionally give additional blood draws and questionnaires over an approximately 2-month period. Before DNA extraction, prospective study blood samples were shipped either frozen or at room temperature.

The sample comes from a study of blood T cell repertoires in COVID-19 (TCRdb year 2020). With regard to the full study: The collaborator samples originated in the United States, Italy and Spain and spanned the acute and convalescent phases of COVID-19. The prospective study material was composed of cDNA or gDNA derived from T cells, B-cell-depleted T cells, or PBMCs. Nearly every sample came with metadata listing a de-identified subject ID, COVID-19 status, age in years and sex. The samples were drawn from the first 160 participants of the ongoing ImmuneRACE study and from 1,254 subjects provided by 6 global collaborators. The repertoires were made available in a free public database intended to serve as a resource for research on the immune response to SARS-CoV-2. Subjects who had been exposed to COVID-19, were actively infected with it, or had recovered from it provided the deeply sampled blood TCRbeta repertoires that made up the dataset. Where available, HLA class I and class II types were taken from metadata supplied by the sample provider and were not determined by assay-based typing. Study-wide findings and limitations: The amount of clinical and demographic metadata varied by source and participant and was provided uncurated.

The immunoSEQ Assay, a bias-controlled multiplex PCR, was used to amplify TCRbeta CDR3 regions from genomic DNA. Turning to the authors' computational methods: The number of nucleated cells in each sample was estimated from the amplification of reference gene primers within the assay. To quantify the absolute abundance of each unique TCRbeta CDR3 rearrangement, sequence reads were collapsed and filtered. Productive Simpson clonality was computed per sample as the square root of Simpson's diversity index over productive rearrangements. The source is immuneACCESS, and TCRdb retained only in-frame sequences with V and J called. Part of the clones is not carried over; for the studies checked, unresolved V genes explain less than half of this, and the remainder is unexplained. V and J calls and clone size follow that table, whereas D and trimming were derived from the DNA. The table for this sample lists about 160,000 clones; 65% to 85% of them were counted only once. The top ten clones comprise approximately 5.1% of the sample.

The germline V gene (reference sequence) sets CDR1 to WNHNN and CDR2 to SYGVQD. V is pared back by 5 bases and J by 1 base, with 11 bases lying between the germline termini. Including the terminal cysteine and phenylalanine, the CDR3 comprises 14 residues. Only the CDR3 DNA stays, 42 bases, in frame from base 1. The material sequenced was PBMCs or T cells enriched from blood (not recorded which). This clonotype originated in a woman aged 40 to 49 with acute COVID-19. The V and J genes are TRBV10-1 and TRBJ1-1; the D gene lacks a confident call. CDR3 protein: CASSPSGGNTEAFF. DNA sequence: TGCGCCAGCAGTCCGTCGGGAGGGAACACTGAAGCTTTCTTT.